This T cell receptor beta chain appears in the sequencing data of a study of shared clonotypes between healthy human individuals. The study, taken as a whole, reports: A few donors had 5% to 6% of their naive CD4 clonotypes in common.

Clones were sequenced by immunoSEQ multiplex PCR, and TCRdb holds only the in-frame ones, with some missing. The sample lists some 2,000,000 clones; 90% to 96% were seen once. As for this clone: Its matching antigen is unknown.

With 6 bases clipped from V and 7 bases from J, the junction kept 14 bases outside the gene matches. The CDR3 consists of 15 residues. The germline gives CDR1 MGHRA, CDR2 YSYEKL. The sequenced sample was naive CD4+ T cells sorted from blood. The subset was: CD45RA+ positively selected. The chain links TRBV4-1 to TRBJ1-2; 7 nucleotides align to TRBD1. This receptor was taken from a man aged 18 to 30 in good health. In nucleotides, the CDR3 is TGCGCCAGCAGTCGTTCGGGACAGCCCGGGGGTGGCTACACCTTC. Translating gives CASSRSGQPGGGYTF.